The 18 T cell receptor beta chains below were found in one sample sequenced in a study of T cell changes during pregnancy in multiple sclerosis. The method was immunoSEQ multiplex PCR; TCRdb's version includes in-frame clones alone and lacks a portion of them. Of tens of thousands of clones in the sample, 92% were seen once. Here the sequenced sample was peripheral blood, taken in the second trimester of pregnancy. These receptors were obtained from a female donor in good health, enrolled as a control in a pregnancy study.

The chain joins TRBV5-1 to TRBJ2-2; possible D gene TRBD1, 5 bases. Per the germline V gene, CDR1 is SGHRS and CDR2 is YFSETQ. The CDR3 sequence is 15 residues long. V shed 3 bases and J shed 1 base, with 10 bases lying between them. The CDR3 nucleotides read TGCGCCAGCAGCTCCCAAACAGGGAACACCGGGGAGCTGTTTTTT. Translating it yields CASSSQTGNTGELFF.

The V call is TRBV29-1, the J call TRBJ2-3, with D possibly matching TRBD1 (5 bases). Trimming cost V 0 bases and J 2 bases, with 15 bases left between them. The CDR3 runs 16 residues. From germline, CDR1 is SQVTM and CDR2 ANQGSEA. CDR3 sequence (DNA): TGCAGCGTTGAAGATCGGCTAAAGGGGAACACAGATACGCAGTATTTT. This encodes CSVEDRLKGNTDTQYF.

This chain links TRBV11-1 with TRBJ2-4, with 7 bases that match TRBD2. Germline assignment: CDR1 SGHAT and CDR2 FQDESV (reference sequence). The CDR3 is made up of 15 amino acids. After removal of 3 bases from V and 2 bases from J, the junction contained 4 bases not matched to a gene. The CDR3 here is CASSFEAGPKNIQYF. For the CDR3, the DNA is TGTGCCAGCAGCTTTGAAGCGGGGCCCAAAAACATTCAGTACTTC.

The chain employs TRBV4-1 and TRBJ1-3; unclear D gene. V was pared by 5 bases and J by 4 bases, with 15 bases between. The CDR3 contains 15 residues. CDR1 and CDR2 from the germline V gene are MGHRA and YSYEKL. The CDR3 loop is CASSVQPPSGNTIYF. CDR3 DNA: TGCGCCAGCAGCGTACAGCCACCGTCCGGAAACACCATATATTTT.

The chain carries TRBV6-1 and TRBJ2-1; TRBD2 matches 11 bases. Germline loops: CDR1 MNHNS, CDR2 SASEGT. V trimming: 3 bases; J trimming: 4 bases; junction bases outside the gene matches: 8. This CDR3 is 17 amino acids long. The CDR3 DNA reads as TGTGCCAGCAGTGAGGGGTCGACTAGCGGGATGTACAATGAGCAGTTCTTC. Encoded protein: CASSEGSTSGMYNEQFF.

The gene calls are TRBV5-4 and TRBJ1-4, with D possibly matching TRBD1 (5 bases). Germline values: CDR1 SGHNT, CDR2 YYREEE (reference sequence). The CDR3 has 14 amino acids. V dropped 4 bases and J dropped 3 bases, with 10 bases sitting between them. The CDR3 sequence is CASSGGVANEKLFF. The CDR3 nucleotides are TGTGCCAGCAGCGGGGGGGTGGCTAATGAAAAACTGTTTTTT. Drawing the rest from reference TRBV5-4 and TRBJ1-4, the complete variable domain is ETGVTQSPTHLIKTRGQQVTLRCSSQSGHNTVSWYQQALGQGPQFIFQYYREEENGRGNFPPRFSGLQFPNYSSELNVNALELDDSALYLCASSGGVANEKLFFGSGTQLSVL.

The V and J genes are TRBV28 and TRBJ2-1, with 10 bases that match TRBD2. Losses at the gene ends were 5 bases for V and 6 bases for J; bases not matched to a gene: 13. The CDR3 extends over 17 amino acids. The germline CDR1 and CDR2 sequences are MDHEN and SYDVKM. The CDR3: CASSPRGSGRWGNEQFF. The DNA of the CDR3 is TGTGCCAGCAGTCCGCGGGGTAGCGGGAGGTGGGGCAATGAGCAGTTCTTC.

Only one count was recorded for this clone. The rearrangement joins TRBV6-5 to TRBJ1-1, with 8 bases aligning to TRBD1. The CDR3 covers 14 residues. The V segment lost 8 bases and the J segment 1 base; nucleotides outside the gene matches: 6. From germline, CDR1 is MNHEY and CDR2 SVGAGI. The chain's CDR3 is CASGKTGGNTEAFF. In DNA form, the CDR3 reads TGTGCCAGCGGCAAAACAGGGGGGAACACTGAAGCTTTCTTT.

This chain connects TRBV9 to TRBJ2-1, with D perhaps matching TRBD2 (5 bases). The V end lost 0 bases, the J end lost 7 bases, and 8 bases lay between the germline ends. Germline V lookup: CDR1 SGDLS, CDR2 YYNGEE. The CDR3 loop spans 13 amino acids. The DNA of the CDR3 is TGTGCCAGCAGCGTAGCTACTAGTAATGAGCAGTTCTTC. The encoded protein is CASSVATSNEQFF.

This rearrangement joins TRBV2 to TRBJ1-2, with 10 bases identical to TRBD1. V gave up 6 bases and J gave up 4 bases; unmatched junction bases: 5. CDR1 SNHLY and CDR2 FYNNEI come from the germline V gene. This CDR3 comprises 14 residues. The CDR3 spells CASRGTGVGYGYTF. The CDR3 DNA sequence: TGTGCCAGCAGGGGGACAGGGGTAGGCTATGGCTACACCTTC. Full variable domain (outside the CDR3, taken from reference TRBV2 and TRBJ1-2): EPEVTQTPSHQVTQMGQEVILRCVPISNHLYFYWYRQILGQKVEFLVSFYNNEISEKSEIFDDQFSVERPDGSNFTLKIRSTKLEDSAMYFCASRGTGVGYGYTFGSGTRLTVV.

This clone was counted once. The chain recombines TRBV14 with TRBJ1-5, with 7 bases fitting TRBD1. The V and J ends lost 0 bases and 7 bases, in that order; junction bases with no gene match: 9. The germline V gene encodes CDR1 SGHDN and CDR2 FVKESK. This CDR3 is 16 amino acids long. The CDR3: CASSQEWRTGNQPQHF. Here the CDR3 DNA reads TGTGCCAGCAGCCAAGAGTGGAGGACAGGTAACCAGCCCCAGCATTTT.

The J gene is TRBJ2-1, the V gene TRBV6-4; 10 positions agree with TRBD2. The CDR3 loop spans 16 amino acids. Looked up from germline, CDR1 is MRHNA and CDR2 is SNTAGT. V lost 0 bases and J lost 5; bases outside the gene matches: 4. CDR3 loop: CASSDSKLAGHNEQFF. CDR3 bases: TGTGCCAGCAGTGACTCGAAACTAGCGGGACACAATGAGCAGTTCTTC.

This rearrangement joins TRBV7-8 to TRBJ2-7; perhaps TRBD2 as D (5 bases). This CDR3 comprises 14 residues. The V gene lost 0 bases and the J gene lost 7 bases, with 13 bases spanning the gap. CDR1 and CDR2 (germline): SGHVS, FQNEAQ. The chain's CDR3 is CASSLAITPGEQYF. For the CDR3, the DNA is TGTGCCAGCAGCTTAGCGATTACCCCGGGGGAGCAGTACTTC. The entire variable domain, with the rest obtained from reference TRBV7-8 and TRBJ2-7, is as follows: GAGVSQSPRYKVAKRGQDVALRCDPISGHVSLFWYQQALGQGPEFLTYFQNEAQLDKSGLPSDRFFAERPEGSVSTLKIQRTQQEDSAVYLCASSLAITPGEQYFGPGTRLTVT.

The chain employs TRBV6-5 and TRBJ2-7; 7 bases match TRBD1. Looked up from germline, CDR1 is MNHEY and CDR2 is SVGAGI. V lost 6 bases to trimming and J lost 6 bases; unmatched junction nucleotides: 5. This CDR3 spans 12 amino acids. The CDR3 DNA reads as TGTGCCAGCAGCAGGGGGTTTAGCGAGCAGTACTTC. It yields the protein CASSRGFSEQYF.

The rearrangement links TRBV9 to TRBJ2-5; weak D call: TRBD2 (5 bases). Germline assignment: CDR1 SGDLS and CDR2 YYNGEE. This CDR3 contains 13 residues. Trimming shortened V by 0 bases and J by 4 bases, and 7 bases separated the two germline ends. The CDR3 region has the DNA TGTGCCAGCAGCGTAGAGGCGGGAGAGACCCAGTACTTC. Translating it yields CASSVEAGETQYF.

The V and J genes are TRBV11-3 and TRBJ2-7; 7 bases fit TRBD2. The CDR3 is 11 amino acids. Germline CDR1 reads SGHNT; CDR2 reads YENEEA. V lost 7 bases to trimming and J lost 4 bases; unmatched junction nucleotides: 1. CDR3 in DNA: TGTGCCAGCAACGGGGGGTACGAGCAGTACTTC. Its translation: CASNGGYEQYF. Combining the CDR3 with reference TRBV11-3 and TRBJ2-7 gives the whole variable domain EAGVVQSPRYKIIEKKQPVAFWCNPISGHNTLYWYLQNLGQGPELLIRYENEEAVDDSQLPKDRFSAERLKGVDSTLKIQPAELGDSAVYLCASNGGYEQYFGPGTRLTVT.

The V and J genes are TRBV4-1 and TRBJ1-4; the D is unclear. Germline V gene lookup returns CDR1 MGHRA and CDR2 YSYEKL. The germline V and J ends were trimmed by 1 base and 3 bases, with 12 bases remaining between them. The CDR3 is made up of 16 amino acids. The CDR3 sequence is CASSQVSGTANEKLFF. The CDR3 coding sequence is TGCGCCAGCAGCCAAGTTTCGGGAACGGCTAATGAAAAACTGTTTTTT.

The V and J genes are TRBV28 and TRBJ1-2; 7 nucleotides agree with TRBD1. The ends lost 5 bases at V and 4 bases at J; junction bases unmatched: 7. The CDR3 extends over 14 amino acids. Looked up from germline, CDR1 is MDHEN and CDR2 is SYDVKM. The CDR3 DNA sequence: TGTGCCAGCAGTCCCCTAGGACAGGCCTATGGCTACACCTTC. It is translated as CASSPLGQAYGYTF.